These T cell receptor beta chains were read from a single sample in a study of blood T cell repertoires in COVID-19. The protocol was immunoSEQ multiplex PCR, while the TCRdb copy is restricted to in-frame clones and leaves out a portion. This sample yields roughly 200,000 clones, of which around 86% are seen a single time; about 6.7% belongs to the top ten. The sample consisted of peripheral blood. Receptors originate from a man aged 35-49 years with acute or convalescent COVID-19. Both conserved end residues are part of each CDR3. A D gene is named only where the DNA matches it firmly. Size values are once, few and many counts, or a class for expanded clones, and some rows have none.

clone size: -; CDR3 length: 14; J gene: TRBJ1-2; D gene: -; V gene: TRBV5-4; CDR3 protein: CASSFGGANYGYTF; CDR3 DNA: TGTGCCAGCAGCTTCGGGGGGGCCAACTATGGCTACACCTTC
clone size: -; CDR3 length: 15; J gene: TRBJ1-6; D gene: -; V gene: TRBV5-1; CDR3 protein: CASSLATGVGSPLHF; CDR3 DNA: TGCGCCAGCAGCTTGGCCACGGGGGTCGGTTCACCCCTCCACTTT
clone size: -; CDR3 length: 13; J gene: TRBJ1-1; D gene: -; V gene: TRBV6-5; CDR3 protein: CASSTNRESEAFF; CDR3 DNA: TGTGCCAGCAGTACAAACCGGGAATCTGAAGCTTTCTTT
clone size: -; CDR3 length: 12; J gene: TRBJ2-7; D gene: -; V gene: TRBV12-3/TRBV12-4; CDR3 protein: CASSSAQGPKYF; CDR3 DNA: TGTGCCAGCAGTTCAGCACAGGGTCCAAAGTACTTC
clone size: -; CDR3 length: 14; J gene: TRBJ2-3; D gene: -; V gene: TRBV7-2; CDR3 protein: CASSFLGGADTQYF; CDR3 DNA: TGTGCCAGCAGCTTTTTAGGGGGGGCAGATACGCAGTATTTT
clone size: -; CDR3 length: 15; J gene: TRBJ1-6; D gene: TRBD1; V gene: TRBV3-1/TRBV3-2; CDR3 protein: CASSQRDRGDSPLHF; CDR3 DNA: TGTGCCAGCAGCCAGAGAGACAGGGGAGATTCACCCCTCCACTTT
clone size: once; CDR3 length: 15; J gene: TRBJ1-2; D gene: TRBD1; V gene: TRBV27; CDR3 protein: CASSPRTGAYYGYTF; CDR3 DNA: TGTGCCAGCAGCCCCCGGACAGGGGCATACTATGGCTACACCTTC
clone size: -; CDR3 length: 15; J gene: TRBJ1-2; D gene: TRBD1; V gene: TRBV28; CDR3 protein: CASSFGGQGARGYTF; CDR3 DNA: TGTGCCAGCAGTTTCGGGGGACAGGGGGCGCGTGGCTACACCTTC
clone size: -; CDR3 length: 16; J gene: TRBJ2-2; D gene: TRBD2; V gene: TRBV9; CDR3 protein: CASSGTSGVNTGELFF; CDR3 DNA: TGTGCCAGCAGCGGGACTAGCGGGGTTAACACCGGGGAGCTGTTTTTT
clone size: -; CDR3 length: 16; J gene: TRBJ2-7; D gene: TRBD1; V gene: TRBV7-8; CDR3 protein: CASSRGTGPRTYEQYF; CDR3 DNA: TGTGCCAGCAGCAGGGGGACAGGGCCAAGGACCTACGAGCAGTACTTC
clone size: -; CDR3 length: 16; J gene: TRBJ2-5; D gene: TRBD2; V gene: TRBV5-1; CDR3 protein: CASSSGAGGLSETQYF; CDR3 DNA: TGCGCCAGCAGCTCGGGAGCGGGGGGGCTATCGGAGACCCAGTACTTC
clone size: -; CDR3 length: 15; J gene: TRBJ2-5; D gene: -; V gene: TRBV9; CDR3 protein: CASSVVGSSEETQYF; CDR3 DNA: TGTGCCAGCAGCGTAGTTGGGAGTAGCGAAGAGACCCAGTACTTC
clone size: -; CDR3 length: 15; J gene: TRBJ1-3; D gene: TRBD1; V gene: TRBV6-6; CDR3 protein: CASSFNRGGGNTIYF; CDR3 DNA: TGTGCCAGCAGTTTCAACAGGGGTGGTGGAAACACCATATATTTT
clone size: -; CDR3 length: 17; J gene: TRBJ2-3; D gene: TRBD1; V gene: TRBV24-1; CDR3 protein: CATSDWDRGLRFGTQYF; CDR3 DNA: TGTGCCACCAGTGATTGGGACAGGGGGCTTAGGTTTGGTACGCAGTATTTT
clone size: -; CDR3 length: 15; J gene: TRBJ2-1; D gene: -; V gene: TRBV3-1/TRBV3-2; CDR3 protein: CASSLRGGPANEQFF; CDR3 DNA: TGTGCCAGCAGCCTTAGAGGCGGTCCGGCCAATGAGCAGTTCTTC
clone size: few; CDR3 length: 16; J gene: TRBJ1-3; D gene: TRBD1; V gene: TRBV28; CDR3 protein: CASSPIPGQGANTIYF; CDR3 DNA: TGTGCCAGCAGTCCAATACCGGGACAGGGGGCCAACACCATATATTTT
clone size: -; CDR3 length: 15; J gene: TRBJ1-1; D gene: -; V gene: TRBV11-2; CDR3 protein: CASSLGSQKNTEAFF; CDR3 DNA: TGTGCCAGCAGCTTAGGAAGTCAGAAAAACACTGAAGCTTTCTTT
clone size: -; CDR3 length: 12; J gene: TRBJ2-5; D gene: -; V gene: TRBV18; CDR3 protein: CASSPNQETQYF; CDR3 DNA: TGTGCCAGCTCACCCAATCAAGAGACCCAGTACTTC
clone size: -; CDR3 length: 15; J gene: TRBJ2-7; D gene: TRBD1; V gene: TRBV6-6; CDR3 protein: CASSYPIGQGYEQYF; CDR3 DNA: TGTGCCAGCAGTTACCCAATCGGACAGGGCTACGAGCAGTACTTC
clone size: -; CDR3 length: 16; J gene: TRBJ2-5; D gene: TRBD2; V gene: TRBV6-5; CDR3 protein: CASSYGLAGNQETQYF; CDR3 DNA: TGTGCCAGCAGTTACGGGCTAGCGGGGAACCAAGAGACCCAGTACTTC
clone size: -; CDR3 length: 15; J gene: TRBJ2-6; D gene: -; V gene: TRBV6-5; CDR3 protein: CASSKRGSGANVLTF; CDR3 DNA: TGTGCCAGCAGTAAGAGGGGGTCTGGGGCCAACGTCCTGACTTTC
clone size: -; CDR3 length: 14; J gene: TRBJ2-7; D gene: -; V gene: TRBV11-1; CDR3 protein: CASSLASRGDKQYF; CDR3 DNA: TGTGCCAGCAGCTTAGCGAGTCGGGGGGACAAGCAGTACTTC
clone size: -; CDR3 length: 15; J gene: TRBJ2-7; D gene: -; V gene: TRBV21-1; CDR3 protein: CASSDPGLEVSEQYF; CDR3 DNA: TGTGCCAGCAGCGATCCGGGACTAGAAGTCTCTGAGCAGTACTTC
clone size: -; CDR3 length: 16; J gene: TRBJ1-2; D gene: -; V gene: TRBV6-5; CDR3 protein: CASSYSLDWPNYGYTF; CDR3 DNA: TGTGCCAGCAGTTACTCATTGGACTGGCCTAACTATGGCTACACCTTC
clone size: -; CDR3 length: 13; J gene: TRBJ2-1; D gene: -; V gene: TRBV27; CDR3 protein: CASSRWGTDEQFF; CDR3 DNA: TGTGCCAGCAGTAGGTGGGGGACTGATGAGCAGTTCTTC
clone size: -; CDR3 length: 13; J gene: TRBJ2-1; D gene: -; V gene: TRBV5-1; CDR3 protein: CASSIPTMNEQFF; CDR3 DNA: TGCGCCAGCAGCATCCCTACCATGAATGAGCAGTTCTTC
clone size: once; CDR3 length: 13; J gene: TRBJ1-6; D gene: -; V gene: TRBV6-5; CDR3 protein: CASKRQNNSPLHF; CDR3 DNA: TGTGCCAGTAAAAGACAGAATAATTCACCCCTCCACTTT
clone size: -; CDR3 length: 14; J gene: TRBJ2-5; D gene: -; V gene: TRBV2; CDR3 protein: CASSEYGRGGTQYF; CDR3 DNA: TGTGCCAGCAGTGAATATGGTAGGGGGGGGACCCAGTACTTC
clone size: -; CDR3 length: 15; J gene: TRBJ2-1; D gene: TRBD2; V gene: TRBV2; CDR3 protein: CASSPGTSGGNEQFF; CDR3 DNA: TGTGCCAGCAGTCCCGGGACTAGCGGGGGGAATGAGCAGTTCTTC
clone size: -; CDR3 length: 17; J gene: TRBJ2-2; D gene: TRBD1; V gene: TRBV4-2; CDR3 protein: CASRVNTGTANTGELFF; CDR3 DNA: TGTGCCAGCAGAGTGAACACCGGGACAGCGAACACCGGGGAGCTGTTTTTT
clone size: -; CDR3 length: 11; J gene: TRBJ2-3; D gene: -; V gene: TRBV10-3; CDR3 protein: CAIGLVDTQYF; CDR3 DNA: TGTGCCATTGGACTGGTAGATACGCAGTATTTT
clone size: once; CDR3 length: 18; J gene: TRBJ2-2; D gene: -; V gene: TRBV30; CDR3 protein: CAWNPVTALQGGTGELFF; CDR3 DNA: TGTGCCTGGAACCCTGTAACGGCCCTACAGGGGGGGACCGGGGAGCTGTTTTTT
clone size: once; CDR3 length: 19; J gene: TRBJ2-3; D gene: TRBD2; V gene: TRBV7-2; CDR3 protein: CASSLTRYGRGVHTDTQYF; CDR3 DNA: TGTGCCAGCAGCTTAACGCGATACGGGCGGGGGGTACACACAGATACGCAGTATTTT
clone size: once; CDR3 length: 16; J gene: TRBJ2-1; D gene: TRBD2; V gene: TRBV5-4; CDR3 protein: CASSERSGGAVNEQFF; CDR3 DNA: TGTGCCAGCAGCGAACGTAGCGGGGGGGCGGTGAATGAGCAGTTCTTC
clone size: -; CDR3 length: 17; J gene: TRBJ1-4; D gene: TRBD1; V gene: TRBV6-4; CDR3 protein: CASTPGRGPTANEKLFF; CDR3 DNA: TGTGCCAGCACCCCCGGGAGGGGGCCTACCGCTAATGAAAAACTGTTTTTT
clone size: -; CDR3 length: 17; J gene: TRBJ2-5; D gene: TRBD1; V gene: TRBV7-9; CDR3 protein: CASSLGPGTGGEETQYF; CDR3 DNA: TGTGCCAGCAGCTTAGGGCCCGGGACAGGGGGTGAAGAGACCCAGTACTTC
clone size: -; CDR3 length: 12; J gene: TRBJ2-5; D gene: TRBD1; V gene: TRBV19; CDR3 protein: CASKDRVETQYF; CDR3 DNA: TGTGCCAGTAAAGACAGGGTTGAGACCCAGTACTTC
clone size: few; CDR3 length: 13; J gene: TRBJ1-6; D gene: -; V gene: TRBV25-1; CDR3 protein: CASSDQGNSPLHF; CDR3 DNA: TGTGCCAGCAGTGACCAGGGGAATTCACCCCTCCACTTT
clone size: -; CDR3 length: 14; J gene: TRBJ1-5; D gene: -; V gene: TRBV28; CDR3 protein: CASRTSRVGQPQHF; CDR3 DNA: TGTGCCAGCAGGACGTCCAGGGTCGGTCAGCCCCAGCATTTT
clone size: -; CDR3 length: 13; J gene: TRBJ2-6; D gene: -; V gene: TRBV5-4; CDR3 protein: CASSFSGANVLTF; CDR3 DNA: TGTGCCAGCAGCTTTAGTGGGGCCAACGTCCTGACTTTC
clone size: -; CDR3 length: 18; J gene: TRBJ1-3; D gene: TRBD1; V gene: TRBV4-2; CDR3 protein: CASSQDGTGLSSGNTIYF; CDR3 DNA: TGTGCCAGCAGCCAAGACGGGACAGGGCTATCCTCTGGAAACACCATATATTTT
clone size: -; CDR3 length: 13; J gene: TRBJ1-2; D gene: -; V gene: TRBV2; CDR3 protein: CASSGGVRTGYTF; CDR3 DNA: TGTGCCAGCAGTGGGGGGGTAAGAACTGGCTACACCTTC
clone size: -; CDR3 length: 15; J gene: TRBJ2-1; D gene: TRBD2; V gene: TRBV2; CDR3 protein: CASSLKAGGTSGKFF; CDR3 DNA: TGTGCCAGCAGTCTCAAAGCGGGGGGGACTTCCGGGAAGTTCTTC
clone size: -; CDR3 length: 15; J gene: TRBJ2-3; D gene: TRBD2; V gene: TRBV24-1; CDR3 protein: CATSPSGALTDTQYF; CDR3 DNA: TGTGCCACCAGTCCCAGCGGGGCCCTCACAGATACGCAGTATTTT
clone size: few; CDR3 length: 13; J gene: TRBJ1-1; D gene: TRBD1; V gene: TRBV11-2; CDR3 protein: CASSRDRVLGAFF; CDR3 DNA: TGTGCCAGCAGCCGGGACAGGGTGCTTGGGGCTTTCTTT
clone size: -; CDR3 length: 12; J gene: TRBJ1-1; D gene: -; V gene: TRBV6-5; CDR3 protein: CASKNTDTEAFF; CDR3 DNA: TGTGCCAGCAAAAACACAGACACTGAAGCTTTCTTT
clone size: -; CDR3 length: 13; J gene: TRBJ1-2; D gene: TRBD1; V gene: TRBV27; CDR3 protein: CASSSGGSYGYTF; CDR3 DNA: TGTGCCAGCAGTTCAGGGGGCAGCTATGGCTACACCTTC
clone size: -; CDR3 length: 13; J gene: TRBJ1-1; D gene: TRBD1; V gene: TRBV10-3; CDR3 protein: CASQGEMNTEAFF; CDR3 DNA: TGTGCCAGCCAGGGGGAGATGAACACTGAAGCTTTCTTT
clone size: -; CDR3 length: 14; J gene: TRBJ2-1; D gene: -; V gene: TRBV5-1; CDR3 protein: CASRGGLSVNEQFF; CDR3 DNA: TGCGCCAGCAGAGGGGGTTTAAGTGTGAATGAGCAGTTCTTC
clone size: -; CDR3 length: 13; J gene: TRBJ2-7; D gene: -; V gene: TRBV29-1; CDR3 protein: CSVDLGGSYEQYF; CDR3 DNA: TGCAGCGTTGACTTAGGGGGCTCCTACGAGCAGTACTTC
clone size: -; CDR3 length: 14; J gene: TRBJ1-5; D gene: TRBD1; V gene: TRBV30; CDR3 protein: CAWSETGRNQPQHF; CDR3 DNA: TGTGCCTGGAGTGAGACAGGGAGGAATCAGCCCCAGCATTTT
clone size: -; CDR3 length: 14; J gene: TRBJ1-6; D gene: -; V gene: TRBV29-1; CDR3 protein: CTFTGGPYNSPLHF; CDR3 DNA: TGCACCTTTACCGGCGGGCCCTATAATTCACCCCTCCACTTT
clone size: -; CDR3 length: 12; J gene: TRBJ2-7; D gene: TRBD2; V gene: TRBV29-1; CDR3 protein: CSVGEGSYEQYF; CDR3 DNA: TGCAGCGTTGGGGAGGGCTCCTACGAGCAGTACTTC
clone size: -; CDR3 length: 17; J gene: TRBJ2-6; D gene: -; V gene: TRBV14; CDR3 protein: CASSQVYQGFGANVLTF; CDR3 DNA: TGTGCCAGCAGCCAAGTTTATCAGGGGTTTGGGGCCAACGTCCTGACTTTC
clone size: -; CDR3 length: 14; J gene: TRBJ1-1; D gene: TRBD1; V gene: TRBV2; CDR3 protein: CASSDNRGNTEAFF; CDR3 DNA: TGTGCCAGCAGTGATAACAGGGGGAACACTGAAGCTTTCTTT
clone size: -; CDR3 length: 18; J gene: TRBJ2-3; D gene: TRBD1; V gene: TRBV27; CDR3 protein: CASSAFGGRTGGADTQYF; CDR3 DNA: TGTGCCAGCTCCGCCTTCGGAGGACGGACAGGGGGGGCAGATACGCAGTATTTT
clone size: -; CDR3 length: 14; J gene: TRBJ2-2; D gene: TRBD1; V gene: TRBV4-3; CDR3 protein: CASAPGTGSGELFF; CDR3 DNA: TGCGCCAGCGCACCCGGGACAGGGTCCGGGGAGCTGTTTTTT
clone size: -; CDR3 length: 15; J gene: TRBJ2-2; D gene: -; V gene: TRBV4-3; CDR3 protein: CASSQDQALAGELFF; CDR3 DNA: TGCGCCAGCAGCCAAGATCAGGCCTTGGCTGGGGAGCTGTTTTTT
clone size: -; CDR3 length: 13; J gene: TRBJ1-4; D gene: -; V gene: TRBV5-6; CDR3 protein: CASSLERGGIKTF; CDR3 DNA: TGTGCCAGCAGCTTGGAGAGGGGGGGCATCAAAACTTTT
clone size: few; CDR3 length: 13; J gene: TRBJ2-3; D gene: -; V gene: TRBV27; CDR3 protein: CASSLRATDTQYF; CDR3 DNA: TGTGCCAGCAGTTTACGAGCCACAGATACGCAGTATTTT